The T cell receptor (beta chain) under discussion was sequenced for a study of T cell responses to AZD1222 COVID-19 vaccine. Looking at the study overall: Some second doses came at about 4 weeks and others at about 12 weeks; these were pooled. General observations from the study: CD4 TCRs covered the whole spike, strongest at regions 160-218 and 743-854. Unmutated variant regions are reportedly the target of nearly half of TCRs that are spike-specific.

Trimming took 9 bases from V and 4 from J; bases not matched to a gene: 5. CDR1 and CDR2 (germline): MRHNA, SNTAGT. CDR3 length equals 13 residues. This clone was detected once. Its antigen is not known. Generated by immunoSEQ multiplex PCR, the TCRdb table keeps only in-frame clones and is missing some. Among some 120,000 clones listed, 86% were seen once. The rearrangement uses TRBV6-4 and TRBJ1-3; TRBD1 agrees at 8 bases. The input for sequencing was peripheral blood, taken on day 0 of AZD1222 vaccination. The clonotype originates from an adult in good health. Here the CDR3 DNA reads TGTGCCAGGACAGGGGTCGTCGGAAACACCATATATTTT. This translates into CARTGVVGNTIYF.